The 20 T cell receptor beta chains reported below all come from one sample, sequenced in a study of cytomegalovirus exposure and HLA in healthy donors. PCR employed 60 Vbeta and 13 Jbeta primers. TCRdb keeps only in-frame clones here, not all; method: immunoSEQ multiplex PCR. The data show about 180,000 clones, with roughly 85% seen just once and approximately 0.69% held by the top ten. Material for sequencing was PBMCs. These receptors were taken from a woman between 40 and 50 years old in good health and CMV-seronegative.

The V and J genes are TRBV11-2 and TRBJ1-1, with D maybe TRBD1 (6 bases). The V end was cut by 6 bases, the J end by 1 base, with 18 bases between. Germline assignment: CDR1 SGHAT and CDR2 FQNNGV. This CDR3 contains 16 residues. The CDR3 loop reads CASSLALQGPNTEAFF. CDR3 bases: TGTGCCAGCAGTCTCGCCCTACAGGGACCGAACACTGAAGCTTTCTTT.

This clone is a singleton in its sample. The chain employs TRBV7-2 and TRBJ2-7; 8 positions match TRBD1. The CDR3 consists of 13 residues. Trimming at V came to 5 bases and at J to 3 bases, leaving 3 bases not matched to a gene. Germline assignment: CDR1 SGHTA and CDR2 FQGNSA. The CDR3 DNA is TGTGCCAGCAGCCGAACAGGGGGCTACGAGCAGTACTTC. This gives the protein CASSRTGGYEQYF.

The chain couples TRBV25-1 to TRBJ1-2, with 9 bases aligning to TRBD1. Per the germline V gene, CDR1 is MGHDK and CDR2 is SYGVNS. The V segment lost 2 bases and the J segment 7 bases; nucleotides outside the gene matches: 5. The CDR3 spans 14 residues. CDR3 bases: TGTGCCAGCAGTGAACCCAGGACAGGGGCTGGCTACACCTTC. Translated, it gives CASSEPRTGAGYTF.

The chain links TRBV7-8 to TRBJ1-5; unclear D gene. Germline V gene sequence: CDR1 SGHVS, CDR2 FQNEAQ. The length of the CDR3 is 14 residues. V was cut by 5 bases and J by 4 bases, with 12 bases left in between. The CDR3 spells CASSALADNQPQHF. The CDR3 DNA sequence: TGTGCCAGCAGCGCCTTGGCGGATAATCAGCCCCAGCATTTT.

The chain combines TRBV5-4 with TRBJ1-1; D possibly corresponds to TRBD1 (5 bases). The V gene's germline CDR1 is SGHNT and CDR2 YYREEE (reference sequence). The CDR3 spans 14 residues. Trimming pared 4 bases from V and 1 base from J, leaving 11 bases between. The CDR3 loop is CASSPWGENTEAFF. The DNA of the CDR3 is TGTGCCAGCAGCCCGTGGGGGGAGAACACTGAAGCTTTCTTT.

V gene TRBV7-8 combines with J gene TRBJ2-7; 8 bases fit TRBD1. CDR3 length: 15 amino acids. V lost 5 bases, J lost 3 bases, and 9 bases stayed unmatched. Per the germline V gene, CDR1 is SGHVS and CDR2 is FQNEAQ. The DNA of the CDR3 is TGTGCCAGCAGCCATGGTGGGACAGGTTTCTACGAGCAGTACTTC. It codes for CASSHGGTGFYEQYF.

The V gene is TRBV21-1, the J gene TRBJ2-2; TRBD2 reflects the table's D call only, with no check against the DNA. TRBV21-1 represents a pseudogene. This CDR3 has 17 amino acids. The CDR3 DNA sequence: TGTGCCAGCAGTCTCCAGCGGGAGGGCCCTGACACCGGGGAGCTGTTTTTT. It specifies CASSLQREGPDTGELFF.

This rearrangement joins TRBV19 to TRBJ1-1; possible D gene TRBD1, 6 bases. V gave up 5 bases and J gave up 4 bases, with 20 bases separating them. This CDR3 is 16 amino acids long. Germline V lookup: CDR1 LNHDA, CDR2 SQIVND (reference sequence). The CDR3 loop reads CASSPGPGGQGTEAFF. The CDR3 nucleotides read TGTGCCAGTAGTCCAGGGCCGGGGGGGCAAGGCACTGAAGCTTTCTTT. The variable domain in full, completed from reference TRBV19 and TRBJ1-1, reads DGGITQSPKYLFRKEGQNVTLSCEQNLNHDAMYWYRQDPGQGLRLIYYSQIVNDFQKGDIAEGYSVSREKKESFPLTVTSAQKNPTAFYLCASSPGPGGQGTEAFFGQGTRLTVV.

Worth noting for this clone: The same CDR3 can be traced to other DNA sequences in this sample. The chain is built from TRBV7-2 and TRBJ2-7; no clear D. The CDR3 runs 14 residues. Per the germline V gene, CDR1 is SGHTA and CDR2 is FQGNSA. The V and J ends lost 1 base and 0 bases respectively, with 7 bases between them. This CDR3 is CASSLDRSSYEQYF. In nucleotides, the CDR3 is TGTGCCAGCAGCTTAGACCGGTCCTCCTACGAGCAGTACTTC.

This clone showed up just once. This chain connects TRBV5-1 to TRBJ2-5; 9 positions match TRBD1. Near its end, the DNA agrees better with TRBJ2-7, so the J call may be wrong. This CDR3 is built from 15 residues. From germline, CDR1 is SGHRS and CDR2 YFSETQ. The CDR3 region has the DNA TGCGCCAGCAGCACGTCCGGGACAGGGAAGTACGAGCAGTACTTC. Its protein is CASSTSGTGKYEQYF.

V and J are TRBV19 and TRBJ1-1; D call uncertain. CDR1 and CDR2 (germline): LNHDA, SQIVND (reference sequence). CDR3 length equals 15 residues. Trimming shortened V by 1 base and J by 0 bases, and 9 bases separated the two germline ends. The CDR3 loop reads CASSIGVTVNTEAFF. The CDR3 DNA is TGTGCCAGTAGTATAGGAGTCACGGTGAACACTGAAGCTTTCTTT.

The chain joins TRBV11-3 to TRBJ2-3; the match to TRBD1 covers 8 bases. This CDR3 region has 17 residues. V lost 2 bases, J lost 0 bases, and 7 bases stayed unmatched. Germline V lookup: CDR1 SGHNT, CDR2 YENEEA. CDR3 nucleotides: TGTGCCAGCAGCTTAAGACGGACAGGGTCGAGCACAGATACGCAGTATTTT. This translates into CASSLRRTGSSTDTQYF.

The chain couples TRBV27 to TRBJ2-1; 7 bases agree with TRBD2. Trimming cost V 0 bases and J 7 bases; bases outside gene matches: 12. CDR3 length: 17 residues. Germline V gene data show CDR1 as MNHEY and CDR2 as SMNVEV (reference sequence). The CDR3 loop is CASSLSWGSVGGNEQFF. The CDR3 DNA sequence: TGTGCCAGCAGTTTATCTTGGGGTAGCGTGGGGGGGAATGAGCAGTTCTTC.

V usage is TRBV9 and J usage is TRBJ2-1; the match to TRBD1 covers 9 bases. Trimming cost V 0 bases and J 7 bases; bases outside gene matches: 8. The CDR3 is made up of 16 amino acids. Germline CDR1 SGDLS, CDR2 YYNGEE. The CDR3 loop is CASSVEGQGLRNEQFF. The CDR3 nucleotides read TGTGCCAGCAGCGTAGAAGGACAGGGGTTACGGAATGAGCAGTTCTTC.

The chain has TRBV6-5 and TRBJ2-1; 8 bases are shared with TRBD2. Germline CDR1 reads MNHEY; CDR2 reads SVGAGI. The J segment lost 5 bases and the V segment lost 7 bases, leaving 7 bases of the junction unmatched. The CDR3 sequence is 14 residues long. The CDR3 nucleotides are TGTGCCAGCATCAGCGGCGGGGGGCACAATGAGCAGTTCTTC. It translates to CASISGGGHNEQFF.

The V gene is TRBV9, the J gene TRBJ2-3; D ambiguous. The CDR3 is 15 amino acids. Germline CDR1 SGDLS, CDR2 YYNGEE. Trimming took 3 bases from V and 2 from J, leaving 13 bases between them. In DNA, the CDR3 is TGTGCCAGCAGCGAGAGGCGGATTTTCACAGATACGCAGTATTTT. Protein sequence: CASSERRIFTDTQYF.

This rearrangement joins TRBV2 to TRBJ1-2; 7 bases are shared with TRBD1. The length of the CDR3 is 13 residues. Germline CDR1 is SNHLY and CDR2 is FYNNEI. Germline trimming cut 2 bases from V and 4 bases from J; bases unmatched to any gene: 1. This CDR3 is CASSERGPYGYTF. The CDR3 DNA reads as TGTGCCAGCAGTGAAAGGGGGCCCTATGGCTACACCTTC.

V and J are TRBV10-2 and TRBJ1-1; D is ambiguous. Per the germline V gene, CDR1 is WSHSY and CDR2 is SAAADI. With 5 bases removed from V and 1 base from J, the gap between germline ends came to 8 bases. The CDR3 is 13 amino acids. The DNA of the CDR3 is TGCGCCAGCAGTCGAACAGCGAACACTGAAGCTTTCTTT. Translating gives CASSRTANTEAFF.

V gene TRBV11-3 combines with J gene TRBJ1-1, with D possibly being TRBD1 (6 bases). The CDR3 loop spans 13 amino acids. The V end lost 5 bases, the J end lost 1 base, and 8 bases lay between the germline ends. CDR1 is SGHNT, CDR2 YENEEA, per germline. The CDR3 DNA reads TGTGCCAGCAGCCGGGGGGCGAACACTGAAGCTTTCTTT. It translates to CASSRGANTEAFF.

The chain joins TRBV2 to TRBJ1-2; D may be TRBD1 (5 bases). Trimming took 6 bases from V and 4 from J, leaving 18 bases between them. This CDR3 is 15 amino acids long. CDR1 and CDR2 (germline): SNHLY, FYNNEI. The CDR3 loop is CASSLPGARVYGYTF. The DNA of the CDR3 is TGTGCCAGCAGCCTCCCGGGCGCCAGGGTCTATGGCTACACCTTC.